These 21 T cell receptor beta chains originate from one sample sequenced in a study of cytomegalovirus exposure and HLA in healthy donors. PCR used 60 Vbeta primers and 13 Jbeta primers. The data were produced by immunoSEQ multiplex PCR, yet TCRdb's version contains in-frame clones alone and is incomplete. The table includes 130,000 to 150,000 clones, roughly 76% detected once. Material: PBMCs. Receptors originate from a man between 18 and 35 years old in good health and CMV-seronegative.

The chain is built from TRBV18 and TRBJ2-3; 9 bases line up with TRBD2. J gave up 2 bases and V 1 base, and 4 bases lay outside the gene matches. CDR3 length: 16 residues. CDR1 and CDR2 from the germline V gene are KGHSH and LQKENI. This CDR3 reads CASSPRSGGHTDTQYF. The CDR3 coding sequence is TGTGCCAGCTCACCACGGAGCGGGGGGCACACAGATACGCAGTATTTT. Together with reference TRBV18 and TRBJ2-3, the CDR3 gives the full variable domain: NAGVMQNPRHLVRRRGQEARLRCSPMKGHSHVYWYRQLPEEGLKFMVYLQKENIIDESGMPKERFSAEFPKEGPSILRIQQVVRGDSAAYFCASSPRSGGHTDTQYFGPGTRLTVL.

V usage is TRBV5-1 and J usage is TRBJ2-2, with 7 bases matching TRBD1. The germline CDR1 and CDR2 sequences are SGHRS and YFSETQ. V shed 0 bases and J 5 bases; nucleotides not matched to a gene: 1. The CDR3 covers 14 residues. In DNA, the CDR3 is TGCGCCAGCAGCTTGGACAGGGGAACCGGGGAGCTGTTTTTT. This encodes CASSLDRGTGELFF.

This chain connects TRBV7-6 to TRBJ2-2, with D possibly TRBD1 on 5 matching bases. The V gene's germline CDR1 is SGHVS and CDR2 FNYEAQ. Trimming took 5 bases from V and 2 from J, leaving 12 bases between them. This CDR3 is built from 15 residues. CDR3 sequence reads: CASSPRQLNTGELFF. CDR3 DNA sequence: TGTGCCAGCAGCCCGCGACAGCTCAACACCGGGGAGCTGTTTTTT.

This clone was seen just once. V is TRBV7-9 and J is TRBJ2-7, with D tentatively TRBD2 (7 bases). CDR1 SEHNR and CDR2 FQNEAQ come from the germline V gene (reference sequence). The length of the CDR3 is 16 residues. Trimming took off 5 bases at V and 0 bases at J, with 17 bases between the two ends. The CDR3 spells CASSPRGGMSSYEQYF. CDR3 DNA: TGTGCCAGCAGCCCAAGGGGGGGGATGAGCTCCTACGAGCAGTACTTC.

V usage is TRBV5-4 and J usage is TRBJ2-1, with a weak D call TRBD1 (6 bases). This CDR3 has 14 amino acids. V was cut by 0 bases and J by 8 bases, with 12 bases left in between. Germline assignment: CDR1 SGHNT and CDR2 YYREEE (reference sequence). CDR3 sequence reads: CASSLEQGRDEQFF. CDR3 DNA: TGTGCCAGCAGCTTGGAACAGGGAAGAGATGAGCAGTTCTTC.

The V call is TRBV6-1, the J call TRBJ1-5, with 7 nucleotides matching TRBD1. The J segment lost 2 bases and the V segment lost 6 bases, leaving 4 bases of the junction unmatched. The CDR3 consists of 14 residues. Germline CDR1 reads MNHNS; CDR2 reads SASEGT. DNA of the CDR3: TGTGCCAGCAGAATACAGGGGCGCAATCAGCCCCAGCATTTT. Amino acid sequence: CASRIQGRNQPQHF.

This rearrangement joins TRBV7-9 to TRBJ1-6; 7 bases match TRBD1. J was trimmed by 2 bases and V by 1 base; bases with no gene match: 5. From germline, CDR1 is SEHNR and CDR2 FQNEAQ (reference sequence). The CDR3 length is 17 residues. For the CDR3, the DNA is TGTGCCAGCAGCTTAGGGGTGACAGGGACCTATAATTCACCCCTCCACTTT. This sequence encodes CASSLGVTGTYNSPLHF.

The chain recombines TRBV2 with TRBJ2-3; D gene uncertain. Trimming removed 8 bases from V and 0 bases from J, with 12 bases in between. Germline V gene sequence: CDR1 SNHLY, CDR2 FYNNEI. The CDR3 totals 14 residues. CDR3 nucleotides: TGTGCCAGCTCGAGGCAGCTTAGCACAGATACGCAGTATTTT. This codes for CASSRQLSTDTQYF.

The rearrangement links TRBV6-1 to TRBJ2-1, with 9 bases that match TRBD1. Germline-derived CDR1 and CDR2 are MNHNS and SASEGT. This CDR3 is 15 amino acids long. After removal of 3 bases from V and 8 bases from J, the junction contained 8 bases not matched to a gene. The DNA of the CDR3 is TGTGCCAGCAGTGATTCCGGGACAGGGAACGATGAGCAGTTCTTC. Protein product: CASSDSGTGNDEQFF.

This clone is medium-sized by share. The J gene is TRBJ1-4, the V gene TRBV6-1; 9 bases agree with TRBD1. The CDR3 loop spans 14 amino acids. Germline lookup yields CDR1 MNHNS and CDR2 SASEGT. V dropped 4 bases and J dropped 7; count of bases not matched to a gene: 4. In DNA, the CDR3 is TGTGCCAGCAGTGCCGGGACAGGGTTTGAAAAACTGTTTTTT. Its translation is CASSAGTGFEKLFF.

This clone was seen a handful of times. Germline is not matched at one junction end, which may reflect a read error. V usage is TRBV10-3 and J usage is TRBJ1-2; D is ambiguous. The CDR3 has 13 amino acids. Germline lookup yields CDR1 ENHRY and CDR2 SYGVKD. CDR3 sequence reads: CAISGPADYGYAF. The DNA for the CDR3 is TGTGCCATCAGTGGGCCCGCGGACTATGGCTACGCCTTC.

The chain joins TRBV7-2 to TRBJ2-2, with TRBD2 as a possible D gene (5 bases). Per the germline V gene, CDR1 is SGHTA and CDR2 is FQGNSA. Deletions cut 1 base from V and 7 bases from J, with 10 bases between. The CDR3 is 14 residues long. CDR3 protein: CASSLVHGGGELFF. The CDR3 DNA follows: TGTGCCAGCAGCTTAGTACACGGAGGCGGGGAGCTGTTTTTT.

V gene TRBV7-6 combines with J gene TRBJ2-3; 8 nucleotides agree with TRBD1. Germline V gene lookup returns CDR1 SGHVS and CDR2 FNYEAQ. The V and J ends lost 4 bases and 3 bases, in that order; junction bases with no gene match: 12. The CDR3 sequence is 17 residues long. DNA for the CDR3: TGTGCCAGCAGCTCAACCGAACCGGGACAGGCTACAGATACGCAGTATTTT. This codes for CASSSTEPGQATDTQYF.

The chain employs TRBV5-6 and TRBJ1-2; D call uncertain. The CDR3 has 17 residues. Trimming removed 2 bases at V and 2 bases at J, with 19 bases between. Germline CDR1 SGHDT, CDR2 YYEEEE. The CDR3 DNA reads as TGTGCCAGCAGCTTTCGGACTTCCACCAAGGAGAACTATGGCTACACCTTC. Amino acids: CASSFRTSTKENYGYTF. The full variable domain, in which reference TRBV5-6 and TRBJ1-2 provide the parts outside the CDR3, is DAGVTQSPTHLIKTRGQQVTLRCSPKSGHDTVSWYQQALGQGPQFIFQYYEEEERQRGNFPDRFSGHQFPNYSSELNVNALLLGDSALYLCASSFRTSTKENYGYTFGSGTRLTVV.

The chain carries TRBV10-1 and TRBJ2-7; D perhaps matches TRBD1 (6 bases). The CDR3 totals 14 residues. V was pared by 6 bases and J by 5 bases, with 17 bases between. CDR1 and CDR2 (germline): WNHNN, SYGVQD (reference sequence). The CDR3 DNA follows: TGCGCCAGCAGCGAAACAGGGTCCATCCACGAGCAGTACTTC. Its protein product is CASSETGSIHEQYF.

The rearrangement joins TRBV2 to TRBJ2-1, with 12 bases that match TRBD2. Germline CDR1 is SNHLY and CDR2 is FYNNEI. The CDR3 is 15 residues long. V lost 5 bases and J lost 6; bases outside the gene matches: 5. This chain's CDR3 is CASSLTSGGFNEQFF. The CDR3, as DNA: TGTGCCAGCAGTTTAACTAGCGGGGGGTTCAATGAGCAGTTCTTC.

This CDR3 is CASSSPYGTGGAYETQYF. CDR3 nucleotides: TGTGCCAGCAGCTCGCCTTACGGGACAGGGGGCGCATATGAGACCCAGTACTTC. The chain couples TRBV5-5 to TRBJ2-5, with 12 bases aligning to TRBD1. The CDR3 length is 18 residues. Trimming removed 3 bases from V and 5 bases from J; junction bases left unmatched: 14. Germline V gene lookup returns CDR1 SGHKS and CDR2 YYEKEE (reference sequence).

In DNA form, the CDR3 reads TGCGCCAGCAGCCAAGAACCCGGGACTGAGTACAATGAGCAGTTCTTC. Translated: CASSQEPGTEYNEQFF. The V and J genes are TRBV4-1 and TRBJ2-1; D is perhaps TRBD2 (6 bases). CDR3 length: 16 residues. Trimming pared 0 bases from V and 4 bases from J, leaving 13 bases between. Germline V gene lookup returns CDR1 MGHRA and CDR2 YSYEKL.

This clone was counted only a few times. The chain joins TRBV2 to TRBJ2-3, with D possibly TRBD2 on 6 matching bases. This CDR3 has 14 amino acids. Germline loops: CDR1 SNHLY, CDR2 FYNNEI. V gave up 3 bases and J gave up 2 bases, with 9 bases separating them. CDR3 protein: CASSEGDSTDTQYF. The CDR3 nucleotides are TGTGCCAGCAGTGAGGGGGACTCCACAGATACGCAGTATTTT.

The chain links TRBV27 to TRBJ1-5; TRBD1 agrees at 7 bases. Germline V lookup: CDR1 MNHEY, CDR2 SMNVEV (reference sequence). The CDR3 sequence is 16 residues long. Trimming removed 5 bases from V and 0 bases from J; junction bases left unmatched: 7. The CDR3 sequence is CASSPSTGYSNQPQHF. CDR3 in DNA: TGTGCCAGCAGTCCTTCGACAGGGTATAGCAATCAGCCCCAGCATTTT.

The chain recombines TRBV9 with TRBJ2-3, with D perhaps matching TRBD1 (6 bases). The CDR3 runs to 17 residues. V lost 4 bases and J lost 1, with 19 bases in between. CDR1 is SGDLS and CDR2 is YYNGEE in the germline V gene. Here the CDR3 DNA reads TGTGCCAGCAGCCTAACCCCTCCAGGGGCGGGCACAGATACGCAGTATTTT. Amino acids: CASSLTPPGAGTDTQYF.